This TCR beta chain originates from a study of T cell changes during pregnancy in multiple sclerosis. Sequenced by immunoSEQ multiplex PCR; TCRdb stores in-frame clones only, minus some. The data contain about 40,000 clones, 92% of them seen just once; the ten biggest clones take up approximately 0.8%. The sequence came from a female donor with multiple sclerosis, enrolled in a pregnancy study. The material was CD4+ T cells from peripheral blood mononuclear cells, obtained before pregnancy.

The CDR3 DNA is TGTGCCAGCAAAGATAGCGGGAGGAGGACCGGGGAGCTGTTTTTT. As protein: CASKDSGRRTGELFF. The genes are TRBV6-5 and TRBJ2-2; 10 bases map to TRBD2. V lost 7 bases and J lost 5; bases outside the gene matches: 7. CDR1 and CDR2 from the germline V gene are MNHEY and SVGAGI. This CDR3 comprises 15 residues.